Described below is a single T cell receptor beta chain sequence and its context. The antigen is undetermined. Looked up from germline, CDR1 is SGHNT and CDR2 is YENEEA. The CDR3 runs 15 residues. These data are taken from a study of blood T cells in healthy people across ages. Findings and limits, study-wide: Estimated diversity across one million T cells was deemed an underestimate.

Using a J-beta primer mix together with a sample-barcoded 5' primer, a second PCR was run for about 7 to 12 cycles. TCRdb re-called the 5' RACE reads through MiXCR, storing one row per CDR3 protein. The sample holds approximately 780,000 distinct CDR3 sequences, under 30% seen once. The same sample was also studied in work on T cells of mothers and their children.

The TCR originated in a boy younger than 18 in good health. Material: blood. J is TRBJ2-5 and V is TRBV11-3; 12 bases match TRBD2. The DNA end is a closer match to TRBJ2-1, so the J assignment may be wrong. This CDR3 is CASSHTSGGPYEQFF. DNA for the CDR3: TGTGCCAGCAGCCACACTAGCGGGGGGCCCTATGAGCAGTTCTTC.